The 24 T cell receptor beta chains below were found in one sample sequenced in a study of OX40 agonist ivuxolimab in advanced cancers. Some clones are missing from TCRdb's copy, which holds only in-frame ones; the method was immunoSEQ multiplex PCR. The profile shows fewer than 100,000 clones, roughly 84% of them singletons. Source: CD4+ or CD8+ T cells sorted from blood, taken in a trial of the OX40 agonist ivuxolimab. These receptors were obtained from an adult with an advanced solid tumor such as melanoma, head and neck, liver or kidney cancer.

The chain is built from TRBV2 and TRBJ1-5; possibly TRBD1 for D (5 bases). CDR1 SNHLY and CDR2 FYNNEI come from the germline V gene. CDR3 length: 15 amino acids. The ends were cut back, 3 bases at V and 4 bases at J, with 13 bases in the middle. DNA for the CDR3: TGTGCCAGCAGTGACAGAGGGGATCGAAATCAGCCCCAGCATTTT. Translated: CASSDRGDRNQPQHF.

V and J are TRBV11-2 and TRBJ1-6; D is unclear. Germline values: CDR1 SGHAT, CDR2 FQNNGV. V lost 5 bases and J lost 8, with 10 bases in between. The CDR3 runs 13 residues. CDR3 residues: CASSLSLDSPLHF. The CDR3 nucleotides read TGTGCCAGCAGCCTAAGTCTTGATTCACCCCTCCACTTT. The whole variable domain, filled in from reference TRBV11-2 and TRBJ1-6, reads EAGVAQSPRYKIIEKRQSVAFWCNPISGHATLYWYQQILGQGPKLLIQFQNNGVVDDSQLPKDRFSAERLKGVDSTLKIQPAKLEDSAVYLCASSLSLDSPLHFGNGTRLTVT.

The rearrangement joins TRBV7-3 to TRBJ2-2, with TRBD1 matching over 8 bases. V dropped 4 bases and J dropped 2; count of bases not matched to a gene: 9. This CDR3 is 17 amino acids long. The germline gives CDR1 SGHTA, CDR2 FQGTGA. The CDR3 here is CASSSGPGTGNTGELFF. CDR3 coding DNA: TGTGCCAGCAGCTCGGGACCCGGGACAGGAAACACCGGGGAGCTGTTTTTT.

This clone was seen a single time. This rearrangement joins TRBV10-3 to TRBJ2-1, with 11 nucleotides matching TRBD1. This CDR3 spans 16 amino acids. Germline CDR1 ENHRY, CDR2 SYGVKD. Trimming cost V 0 bases and J 5 bases; bases outside gene matches: 3. In nucleotides, the CDR3 is TGTGCCATCAGTGAGTCGGACAGGGGGCTTGACAATGAGCAGTTCTTC. Protein: CAISESDRGLDNEQFF.

This sequence joins TRBV4-3 and TRBJ2-7; D is uncertain. The V gene's germline CDR1 is LGHNA and CDR2 YSLEER. The CDR3 covers 15 residues. V lost 1 base and J lost 2, with 12 bases in between. CDR3: CASSQVFGYTYEQYF. DNA for the CDR3: TGCGCCAGCAGCCAAGTATTTGGCTATACCTACGAGCAGTACTTC.

V is TRBV19 and J is TRBJ1-4; D unclear. Trimming left V 11 bases short and J 7 bases short, with 11 bases between. Germline CDR1 and CDR2: LNHDA and SQIVND (reference sequence). The CDR3 totals 11 residues. The chain's CDR3 is CAGRLGEKLFF. In DNA form, the CDR3 reads TGTGCCGGTCGCCTGGGTGAAAAACTGTTTTTT.

J is TRBJ2-7 and V is TRBV2, with TRBD1 identical over 7 bases. CDR1 is SNHLY and CDR2 is FYNNEI in the germline V gene. This CDR3 region has 13 residues. Losses at the gene ends were 4 bases for V and 3 bases for J; bases not matched to a gene: 3. The CDR3 reads CASSGDSIYEQYF. In DNA, the CDR3 is TGTGCCAGCAGTGGGGACAGCATCTACGAGCAGTACTTC. Together with reference TRBV2 and TRBJ2-7, the CDR3 gives the full variable domain: EPEVTQTPSHQVTQMGQEVILRCVPISNHLYFYWYRQILGQKVEFLVSFYNNEISEKSEIFDDQFSVERPDGSNFTLKIRSTKLEDSAMYFCASSGDSIYEQYFGPGTRLTVT.

The rearrangement uses TRBV30 and TRBJ2-7, with D perhaps TRBD1 (7 bases). CDR1 is GTSNPN, CDR2 SVGIG, per germline (reference sequence). V was trimmed by 0 bases and J by 5 bases, leaving 14 bases between them. This CDR3 comprises 14 residues. CDR3 sequence reads: CAWSVIPGGHEQYF. CDR3 nucleotides: TGTGCCTGGAGTGTAATCCCAGGGGGGCACGAGCAGTACTTC. The full variable domain, rest sourced from reference TRBV30 and TRBJ2-7, is SQTIHQWPATLVQPVGSPLSLECTVEGTSNPNLYWYRQAAGRGLQLLFYSVGIGQISSEVPQNLSASRPQDRQFILSSKKLLLSDSGFYLCAWSVIPGGHEQYFGPGTRLTVT.

The chain carries TRBV9 and TRBJ2-5; D not resolved. This CDR3 has 16 residues. In germline, CDR1 is SGDLS, CDR2 YYNGEE. The V gene lost 4 bases and the J gene lost 1 base, with 17 bases spanning the gap. The CDR3 bases are TGTGCCAGCAGCCCTATGGGTGGGCAGGCCCAAGAGACCCAGTACTTC. This encodes CASSPMGGQAQETQYF. Full variable domain (outside the CDR3, taken from reference TRBV9 and TRBJ2-5): DSGVTQTPKHLITATGQRVTLRCSPRSGDLSVYWYQQSLDQGLQFLIQYYNGEERAKGNILERFSAQQFPDLHSELNLSSLELGDSALYFCASSPMGGQAQETQYFGPGTRLLVL.

The J gene is TRBJ1-3, the V gene TRBV5-5; D remains unclear. V was shortened by 0 bases and J by 2 bases, with 9 bases between the two germline ends. The CDR3 totals 15 residues. The germline V gene has CDR1 SGHKS and CDR2 YYEKEE (reference sequence). CDR3 in amino acids: CASSLDQSTGNTIYF. Written as DNA, the CDR3 is TGTGCCAGCAGCTTGGACCAGAGTACTGGAAACACCATATATTTT.

This chain connects TRBV28 to TRBJ2-3; TRBD2 matches 9 bases. Germline V CDR1 and CDR2: MDHEN, SYDVKM. The CDR3 has 16 residues. Trimming cost V 5 bases and J 0 bases; bases outside gene matches: 6. CDR3 sequence reads: CASSPISGRSTDTQYF. The CDR3 DNA follows: TGTGCCAGCAGTCCTATTAGCGGGAGAAGCACAGATACGCAGTATTTT.

With respect to this clone: The sample has other DNA sequences that encode this CDR3 too. The chain employs TRBV28 and TRBJ2-7, with 7 bases lining up with TRBD1. The V and J ends lost 6 bases and 7 bases, in that order; junction bases with no gene match: 12. Germline V lookup: CDR1 MDHEN, CDR2 SYDVKM. The CDR3 runs 14 residues. CDR3: CASSPQYRGQEQYF. The CDR3 nucleotides read TGTGCCAGCAGCCCCCAATATAGGGGGCAAGAGCAGTACTTC.

V gene TRBV7-2 combines with J gene TRBJ1-5; TRBD1 aligns across 8 bases. Germline lookup yields CDR1 SGHTA and CDR2 FQGNSA. The CDR3 length is 19 residues. The junction had 21 bases not matched to a gene; V was cut back by 5 bases and J by 6 bases. CDR3 sequence (DNA): TGTGCCAGCAGCATCGGCCCCGGGGCAGGGGGCGCGGGGAGTCAGCCCCAGCATTTT. Residues: CASSIGPGAGGAGSQPQHF.

V usage is TRBV10-3 and J usage is TRBJ2-5, with TRBD1 matching over 12 bases. Germline CDR1 ENHRY, CDR2 SYGVKD. Losses at the gene ends were 4 bases for V and 5 bases for J; bases not matched to a gene: 5. CDR3 length equals 15 residues. This CDR3 reads CAISAGQGALETQYF. The CDR3 DNA is TGTGCCATCAGTGCGGGACAGGGGGCTTTGGAGACCCAGTACTTC.

The gene calls are TRBV11-3 and TRBJ2-3; the D gene could be TRBD1 or TRBD2 (6 bases each). The CDR3 spans 16 residues. The V gene's germline CDR1 is SGHNT and CDR2 YENEEA. Trimming took 5 bases from V and 2 from J, leaving 17 bases between them. CDR3 in amino acids: CASSRRGGRYTDTQYF. The CDR3 nucleotides are TGTGCCAGCAGCCGTAGAGGGGGGAGGTACACAGATACGCAGTATTTT.

The chain couples TRBV19 to TRBJ1-5, with TRBD1 identical over 8 bases. Germline assignment: CDR1 LNHDA and CDR2 SQIVND (reference sequence). V dropped 1 base and J dropped 7; count of bases not matched to a gene: 9. This CDR3 is built from 16 residues. This CDR3 is CASSIVGGQGAQPQHF. The CDR3 region has the DNA TGTGCCAGTAGTATAGTCGGAGGGCAGGGGGCACAGCCCCAGCATTTT.

CDR3 coding DNA: TGTGCCAGCAGCCCGGACAGGGGCGGCACAGATACGCAGTATTTT. It translates to CASSPDRGGTDTQYF. The chain combines TRBV7-9 with TRBJ2-3; 9 nucleotides line up with TRBD1. The CDR3 contains 15 residues. The germline V gene has CDR1 SEHNR and CDR2 FQNEAQ (reference sequence). J gave up 1 base and V 5 bases, and 4 bases lay outside the gene matches.

This chain links TRBV14 with TRBJ2-2; D remains ambiguous. Deletions cut 9 bases from V and 3 bases from J, with 11 bases between. The germline V gene encodes CDR1 SGHDN and CDR2 FVKESK. The CDR3 consists of 13 residues. The CDR3 region is CARFPRYTGELFF. Written as DNA, the CDR3 is TGTGCCAGATTCCCCCGGTACACCGGGGAGCTGTTTTTT.

The gene calls are TRBV7-9 and TRBJ1-1; D is unclear. The CDR3 extends over 15 amino acids. Germline assignment: CDR1 SEHNR and CDR2 FQNEAQ (reference sequence). Trimming cost V 1 base and J 3 bases, with 12 bases left between them. CDR3 residues: CASSLDRGRDTEAFF. The CDR3 bases are TGTGCCAGCAGCTTAGATCGCGGGAGGGACACTGAAGCTTTCTTT. The full variable domain, in which reference TRBV7-9 and TRBJ1-1 provide the parts outside the CDR3, is DTGVSQNPRHKITKRGQNVTFRCDPISEHNRLYWYRQTLGQGPEFLTYFQNEAQLEKSRLLSDRFSAERPKGSFSTLEIQRTEQGDSAMYLCASSLDRGRDTEAFFGQGTRLTVV.

The CDR3 is CASSKTGGERETQYF. The CDR3, as DNA: TGTGCCAGCTCAAAGACAGGGGGCGAAAGGGAGACCCAGTACTTC. The chain is built from TRBV18 and TRBJ2-5, with 10 bases lining up with TRBD1. CDR3 length equals 15 residues. With 5 bases clipped from V and 5 bases from J, the junction kept 8 bases outside the gene matches. Germline CDR1 KGHSH, CDR2 LQKENI.

The chain combines TRBV9 with TRBJ2-2, with a tentative D call TRBD1 (5 bases). Germline assignment: CDR1 SGDLS and CDR2 YYNGEE. The CDR3 is made up of 14 amino acids. Trimming removed 3 bases from V and 0 bases from J, with 6 bases in between. The CDR3 protein is CASSGTTNTGELFF. The DNA for the CDR3 is TGTGCCAGCAGCGGGACAACGAACACCGGGGAGCTGTTTTTT.

The rearrangement uses TRBV2 and TRBJ1-4; D is unresolved. The CDR3 is made up of 14 amino acids. V was clipped by 5 bases and J by 8 bases, with 15 bases between them. Germline loops: CDR1 SNHLY, CDR2 FYNNEI. CDR3 residues: CASSPSTRWEKLFF. The CDR3, as DNA: TGTGCCAGCAGTCCATCGACAAGATGGGAAAAACTGTTTTTT.

The gene calls are TRBV6-6 and TRBJ1-2; TRBD1 matches 9 bases. The CDR3 loop spans 13 amino acids. The ends lost 6 bases at V and 4 bases at J; junction bases unmatched: 3. In germline, CDR1 is MNHNY, CDR2 SVGAGI (reference sequence). The CDR3 sequence: CASREDRGYGYTF. The CDR3 DNA sequence: TGTGCCAGCAGGGAGGACAGGGGCTATGGCTACACCTTC.

J is TRBJ1-5 and V is TRBV18, with 9 bases aligning to TRBD1. Germline-derived CDR1 and CDR2 are KGHSH and LQKENI. The ends lost 3 bases at V and 4 bases at J; junction bases unmatched: 4. The CDR3 totals 15 residues. CDR3 sequence reads: CASSPPGQGNQPQHF. In DNA form, the CDR3 reads TGTGCCAGCTCACCCCCGGGACAGGGAAATCAGCCCCAGCATTTT.